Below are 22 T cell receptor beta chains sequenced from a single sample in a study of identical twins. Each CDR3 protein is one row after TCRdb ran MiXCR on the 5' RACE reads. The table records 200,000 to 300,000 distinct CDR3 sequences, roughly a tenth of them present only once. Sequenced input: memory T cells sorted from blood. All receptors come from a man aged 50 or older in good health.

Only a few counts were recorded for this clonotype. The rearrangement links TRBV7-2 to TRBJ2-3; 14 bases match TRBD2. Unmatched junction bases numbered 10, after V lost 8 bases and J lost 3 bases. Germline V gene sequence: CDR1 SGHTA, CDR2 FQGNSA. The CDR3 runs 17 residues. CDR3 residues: CASGFGLAGGGTDTQYF. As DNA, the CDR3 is TGTGCCAGCGGATTCGGACTAGCGGGAGGAGGGACAGATACGCAGTATTTT.

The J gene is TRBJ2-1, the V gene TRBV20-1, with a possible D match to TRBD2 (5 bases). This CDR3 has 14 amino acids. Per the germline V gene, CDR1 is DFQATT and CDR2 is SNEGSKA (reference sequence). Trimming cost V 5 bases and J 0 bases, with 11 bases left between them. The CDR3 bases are TGCAGTGCTCTGCCTGGGAGCTCCTACAATGAGCAGTTCTTC. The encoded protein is CSALPGSSYNEQFF.

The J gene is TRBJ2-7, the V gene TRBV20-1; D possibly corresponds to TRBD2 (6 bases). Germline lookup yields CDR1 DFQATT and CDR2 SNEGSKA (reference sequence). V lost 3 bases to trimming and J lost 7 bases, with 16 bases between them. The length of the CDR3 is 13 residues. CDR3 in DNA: TGCAGTGCTAGGCCGACTAGTTTCGGGGAGCAGTACTTC. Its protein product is CSARPTSFGEQYF.

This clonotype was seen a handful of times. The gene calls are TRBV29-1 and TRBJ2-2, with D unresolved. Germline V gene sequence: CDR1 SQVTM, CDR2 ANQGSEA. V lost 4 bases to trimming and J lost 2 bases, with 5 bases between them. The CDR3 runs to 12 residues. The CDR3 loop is CSVVHNTGELFF. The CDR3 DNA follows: TGCAGCGTTGTTCATAACACCGGGGAGCTGTTTTTT.

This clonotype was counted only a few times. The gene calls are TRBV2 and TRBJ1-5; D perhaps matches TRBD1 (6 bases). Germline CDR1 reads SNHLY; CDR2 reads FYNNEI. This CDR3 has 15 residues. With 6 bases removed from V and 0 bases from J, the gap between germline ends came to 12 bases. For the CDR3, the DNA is TGTGCCAGCAGGGTGGACAGTTATAGCAATCAGCCCCAGCATTTT. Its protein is CASRVDSYSNQPQHF. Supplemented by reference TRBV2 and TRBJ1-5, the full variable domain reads EPEVTQTPSHQVTQMGQEVILRCVPISNHLYFYWYRQILGQKVEFLVSFYNNEISEKSEIFDDQFSVERPDGSNFTLKIRSTKLEDSAMYFCASRVDSYSNQPQHFGDGTRLSIL.

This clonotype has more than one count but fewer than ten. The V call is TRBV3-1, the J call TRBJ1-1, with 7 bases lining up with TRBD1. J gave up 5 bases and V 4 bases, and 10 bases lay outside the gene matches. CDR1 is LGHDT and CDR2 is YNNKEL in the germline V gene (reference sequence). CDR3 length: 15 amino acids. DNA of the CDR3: TGTGCCAGCAGCCGTACAGGGGCTGTAGGTACTGAAGCTTTCTTT. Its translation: CASSRTGAVGTEAFF.

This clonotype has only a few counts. CDR3 DNA: TGTGCCAGCAGCTTAGTAGGGGGGGCGGGTCAAGAGACCCAGTACTTC. This codes for CASSLVGGAGQETQYF. V gene TRBV7-2 combines with J gene TRBJ2-5; possible D gene TRBD2, 7 bases. The ends were cut back, 1 base at V and 2 bases at J, with 14 bases in the middle. CDR1 is SGHTA, CDR2 FQGNSA, per germline. This CDR3 contains 16 residues.

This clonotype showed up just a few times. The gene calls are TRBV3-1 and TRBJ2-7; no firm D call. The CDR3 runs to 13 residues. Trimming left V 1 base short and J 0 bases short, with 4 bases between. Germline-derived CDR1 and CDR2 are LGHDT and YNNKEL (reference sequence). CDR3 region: CASSQANSYEQYF. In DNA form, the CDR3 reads TGTGCCAGCAGCCAAGCAAACTCCTACGAGCAGTACTTC.

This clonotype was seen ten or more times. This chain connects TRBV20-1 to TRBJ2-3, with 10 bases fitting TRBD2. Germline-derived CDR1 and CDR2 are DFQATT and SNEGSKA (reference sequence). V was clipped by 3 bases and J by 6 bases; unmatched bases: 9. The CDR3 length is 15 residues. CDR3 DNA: TGCAGTGCTAGCCAATCTAGCGGGAGTGCGGATACGCAGTATTTT. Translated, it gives CSASQSSGSADTQYF.

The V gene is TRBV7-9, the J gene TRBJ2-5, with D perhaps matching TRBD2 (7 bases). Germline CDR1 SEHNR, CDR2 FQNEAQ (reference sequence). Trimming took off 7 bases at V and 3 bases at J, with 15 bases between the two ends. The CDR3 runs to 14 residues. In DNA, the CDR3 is TGTGCCAGCACCGGATGGGAGGGGGAAGAGACCCAGTACTTC. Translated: CASTGWEGEETQYF.

CDR3 in amino acids: CASSLGQVANYGYTF. In nucleotides, the CDR3 is TGTGCCAGCAGCTTAGGACAGGTGGCTAACTATGGCTACACCTTC. V is TRBV5-6 and J is TRBJ1-2, with 7 positions matching TRBD1. CDR1 SGHDT and CDR2 YYEEEE come from the germline V gene. Germline trimming cut 2 bases from V and 0 bases from J; bases unmatched to any gene: 4. CDR3 size: 15 residues.

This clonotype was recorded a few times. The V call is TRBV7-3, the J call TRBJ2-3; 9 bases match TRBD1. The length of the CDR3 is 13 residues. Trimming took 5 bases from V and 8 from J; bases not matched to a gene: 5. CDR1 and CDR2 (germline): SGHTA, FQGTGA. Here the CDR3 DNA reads TGTGCCAGCAGCCCCACAGGGGGCCTTACGCAGTATTTT. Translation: CASSPTGGLTQYF.

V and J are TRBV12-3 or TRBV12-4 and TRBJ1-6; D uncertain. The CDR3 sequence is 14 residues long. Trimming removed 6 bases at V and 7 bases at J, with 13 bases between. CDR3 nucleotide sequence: TGTGCCAGCAGGATATCCGGGAAAAATTCACCCCTCCACTTT. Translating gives CASRISGKNSPLHF.

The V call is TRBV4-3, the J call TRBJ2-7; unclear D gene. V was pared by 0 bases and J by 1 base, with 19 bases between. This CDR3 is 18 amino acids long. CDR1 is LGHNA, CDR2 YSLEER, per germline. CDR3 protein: CASSQESTLGIGSYEQYF. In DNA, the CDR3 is TGCGCCAGCAGCCAAGAATCCACCTTGGGGATTGGGTCCTACGAGCAGTACTTC.

The CDR3 region has the DNA TGTGCCACCACGAGGGTGGAGGAGCAGTTCTTC. It is translated as CATTRVEEQFF. The rearrangement links TRBV18 to TRBJ2-1; possible D gene TRBD2, 5 bases. CDR1 KGHSH and CDR2 LQKENI come from the germline V gene. This CDR3 comprises 11 residues. Trimming pared 10 bases from V and 10 bases from J, leaving 14 bases between.

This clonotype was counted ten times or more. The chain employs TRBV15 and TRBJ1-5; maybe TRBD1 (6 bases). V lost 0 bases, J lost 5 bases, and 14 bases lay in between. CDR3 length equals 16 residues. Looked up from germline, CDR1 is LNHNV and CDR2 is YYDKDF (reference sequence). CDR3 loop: CATSRDRSGAHQPQHF. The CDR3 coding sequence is TGTGCCACCAGCAGAGATCGGTCAGGGGCCCATCAGCCCCAGCATTTT.

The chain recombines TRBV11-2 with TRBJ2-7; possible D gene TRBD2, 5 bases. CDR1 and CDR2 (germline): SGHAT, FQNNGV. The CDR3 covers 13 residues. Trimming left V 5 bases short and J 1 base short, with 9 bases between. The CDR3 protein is CASSGRRSYEQYF. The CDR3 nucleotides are TGTGCCAGCAGCGGGAGAAGATCCTACGAGCAGTACTTC.

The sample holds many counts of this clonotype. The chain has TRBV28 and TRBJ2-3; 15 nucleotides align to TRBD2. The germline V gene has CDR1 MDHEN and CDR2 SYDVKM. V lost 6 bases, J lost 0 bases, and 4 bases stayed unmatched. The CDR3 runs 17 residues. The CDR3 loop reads CASRGTSGRFSTDTQYF. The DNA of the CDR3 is TGTGCCAGCAGGGGGACTAGCGGGAGGTTTAGCACAGATACGCAGTATTTT. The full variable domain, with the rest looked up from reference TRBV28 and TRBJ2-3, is DVKVTQSSRYLVKRTGEKVFLECVQDMDHENMFWYRQDPGLGLRLIYFSYDVKMKEKGDIPEGYSVSREKKERFSLILESASTNQTSMYLCASRGTSGRFSTDTQYFGPGTRLTVL.

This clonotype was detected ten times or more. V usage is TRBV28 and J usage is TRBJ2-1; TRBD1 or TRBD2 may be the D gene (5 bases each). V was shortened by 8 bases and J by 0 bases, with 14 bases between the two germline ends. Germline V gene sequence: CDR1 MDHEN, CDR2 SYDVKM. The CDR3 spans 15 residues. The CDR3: CASLGWGSSYNEQFF. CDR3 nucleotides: TGTGCCAGCCTTGGGTGGGGGAGCTCCTACAATGAGCAGTTCTTC.

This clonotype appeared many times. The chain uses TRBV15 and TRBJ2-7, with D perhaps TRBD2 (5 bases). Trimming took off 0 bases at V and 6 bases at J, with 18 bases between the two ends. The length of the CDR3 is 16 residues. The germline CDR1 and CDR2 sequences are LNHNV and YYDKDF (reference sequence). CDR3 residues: CATSRDLAGFFSEQYF. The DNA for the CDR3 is TGTGCCACCAGCAGAGATCTTGCGGGCTTTTTTTCCGAGCAGTACTTC. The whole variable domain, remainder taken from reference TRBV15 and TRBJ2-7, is DAMVIQNPRYQVTQFGKPVTLSCSQTLNHNVMYWYQQKSSQAPKLLFHYYDKDFNNEADTPDNFQSRRPNTSFCFLDIRSPGLGDTAMYLCATSRDLAGFFSEQYFGPGTRLTVT.

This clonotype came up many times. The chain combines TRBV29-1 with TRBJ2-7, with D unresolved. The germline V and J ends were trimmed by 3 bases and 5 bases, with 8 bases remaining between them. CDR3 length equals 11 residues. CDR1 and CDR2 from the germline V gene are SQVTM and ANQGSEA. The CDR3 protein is CSVDRFNEQYF. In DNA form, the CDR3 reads TGCAGCGTTGATAGGTTCAACGAGCAGTACTTC.

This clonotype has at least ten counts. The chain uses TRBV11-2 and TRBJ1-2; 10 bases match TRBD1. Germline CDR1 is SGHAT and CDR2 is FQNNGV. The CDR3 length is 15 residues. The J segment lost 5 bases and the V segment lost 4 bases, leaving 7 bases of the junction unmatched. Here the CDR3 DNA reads TGTGCCAGCAGCTCGACTCGGACAGGGGGATATGGCTACACCTTC. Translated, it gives CASSSTRTGGYGYTF.